This is a list of T cell receptor beta chains from one sample in a study of beta chain features in type 1 diabetes. The method was immunoSEQ multiplex PCR; TCRdb's version includes in-frame clones alone and lacks a portion of them. The sample has approximately 120,000 clones; 17% are singletons. The sample consisted of central memory CD4+ T cells from blood. Source of these receptors: a young man with type 1 diabetes. CDR3s include the opening cysteine and the closing phenylalanine or tryptophan. The D gene is left open where the match is weak. Rows may omit the clone size; those that give it use once, few, many or a size class.

clone_size	v_call	j_call	d_call	cdr3_nt	cdr3_aa
.	TRBV7-2	TRBJ2-7	.	TGTGCCAGCAGGTCCCCTTCAGGGGACGAGCAGTACTTC	CASRSPSGDEQYF
few	TRBV7-2	TRBJ2-1	.	TGTGCCAGCAGCTTAAGTCTTACGGCGGGGTCCTACAATGAGCAGTTCTTC	CASSLSLTAGSYNEQFF
.	TRBV6-5	TRBJ2-5	TRBD1	TGTGCCAGCAGGACAGGGTTGAGGGAGACCCAGTACTTC	CASRTGLRETQYF
.	TRBV28	TRBJ1-1	.	TGTGCCAGCACATTGCCTTGGAGCACTGAAGCTTTCTTT	CASTLPWSTEAFF
.	TRBV11-2	TRBJ1-3	.	TGTGCCAGCAGCTTACTGGGTCCCTCCTCTGGAAACACCATATATTTT	CASSLLGPSSGNTIYF
.	TRBV7-6	TRBJ2-4	.	TGTGCCAGCAGCTTAGCTTCGTACCGGGGGCGGACAAAAAACATTCAGTACTTC	CASSLASYRGRTKNIQYF
few	TRBV7-2	TRBJ2-5	TRBD1	TGTGCCAGCAGACAGGGGGGCAGGGTCCAAGAGACCCAGTACTTC	CASRQGGRVQETQYF
.	TRBV9	TRBJ2-3	TRBD1	TGTGCCAGCAGCGTAGCCGTCAGGACAGGGAGCACAGATACGCAGTATTTT	CASSVAVRTGSTDTQYF
.	TRBV28	TRBJ2-1	.	TGTGCCAGCAGTCGGTACAGGGGAGGTGGAGATGAGCAGTTCTTC	CASSRYRGGGDEQFF
.	TRBV9	TRBJ2-1	TRBD2	TGTGCCAGCAGCGTAGGTAATAGCGGGAACAATGAGCAGTTCTTC	CASSVGNSGNNEQFF
few	TRBV11-2	TRBJ2-5	.	TGTGCCAGCAGCTTAAGTAGAACCCTGAGGACCCAGTACTTC	CASSLSRTLRTQYF
few	TRBV5-1	TRBJ2-5	TRBD1	TGCGCCAGCAGCTTGGGAAGGACAGGGATCGAGACCCAGTACTTC	CASSLGRTGIETQYF
.	TRBV7-9	TRBJ1-4	.	TGTGCCAGCAGCTTCACCGGGACCGCTAGTCGACTGTTTTTT	CASSFTGTASRLFF
few	TRBV7-2	TRBJ2-7	.	TGTGCCAGCAGCTTAGCGGGGGGAGGCAGCTACGAGCAGTACTTC	CASSLAGGGSYEQYF
many	TRBV19	TRBJ2-3	TRBD2	TGTGCCAGTAGTGAGTCGGGAGGGTTCACAGATACGCAGTATTTT	CASSESGGFTDTQYF
few	TRBV6-6	TRBJ2-7	.	TGTGCCAGCAGTTACCGGACGGTACCTACGAGTGAGCAGTACTTC	CASSYRTVPTSEQYF
many	TRBV11-2	TRBJ2-2	.	TGTGCCAGCAGCTTGCTGATTTCCGGGGAGCTGTTTTTT	CASSLLISGELFF
.	TRBV14	TRBJ2-5	TRBD2	TGTGCCAGCAGCCTCCGGATAGCGGGAGGATGGGAGACCCAGTACTTC	CASSLRIAGGWETQYF
once	TRBV4-1	TRBJ1-5	.	TGCGCCAGCAGCCAAGTCGGATTAAGGGTAGGTCAGCCCCAGCATTTT	CASSQVGLRVGQPQHF
few	TRBV29-1	TRBJ2-1	.	TGCAGCGCCCCCTCGGGAGCGTCTTCCTACAATGAGCAGTTCTTC	CSAPSGASSYNEQFF
few	TRBV4-2	TRBJ2-7	.	TGTGCCAGCAGCCAAGATCGACGGACGACCCACGAGCAGTACTTC	CASSQDRRTTHEQYF
.	TRBV4-1	TRBJ2-1	.	TGCGCCAGCAGACACCATACAGGGAACAATGAGCAGTTCTTC	CASRHHTGNNEQFF
.	TRBV28	TRBJ1-1	.	TGTGCCAGCAGCGACCCTTTTTCCGAAGCTTTCTTT	CASSDPFSEAFF
.	TRBV29-1	TRBJ1-2	.	TGCAGCGCCACGGGTAGGGGACGATCCTATGGCTACACCTTC	CSATGRGRSYGYTF
once	TRBV5-4	TRBJ2-5	.	TGTGCCAGCAGCTTGGCAGGGACCGGGGAGACCCAGTACTTC	CASSLAGTGETQYF
once	TRBV7-9	TRBJ2-7	.	TGTGCCAGCAGCTTTTTTGGGGCGGTATCTCGTGGGGAGCAGTACTTC	CASSFFGAVSRGEQYF
.	TRBV6-5	TRBJ2-1	.	TGTGCCAGCAGAGCCTTGGCAGGTTCTAATGAGCAGTTCTTC	CASRALAGSNEQFF
.	TRBV2	TRBJ2-5	.	TGTGCCAGCAGTGAAGGGATACAAGAGACCCAGTACTTC	CASSEGIQETQYF
.	TRBV2	TRBJ2-5	.	TGTGCCAGCAGTGAGAGGCAGGGGGGGCTCCGAGAGACCCAGTACTTC	CASSERQGGLRETQYF
few	TRBV10-3	TRBJ1-4	.	TGTGCCGCCAGGACAGCTGTTAATGAAAAACTGTTTTTT	CAARTAVNEKLFF
.	TRBV14	TRBJ1-1	.	TGTGCCAGCACGCGTATTTCAGGGGAGGTTTCTGAAGCTTTCTTT	CASTRISGEVSEAFF
.	TRBV4-2	TRBJ2-5	TRBD2	TGTGCCAGCAGCTTACGACTAGCCGGCCAAGAGACCCAGTACTTC	CASSLRLAGQETQYF
.	TRBV6-1	TRBJ2-7	TRBD1	TGTGCCAGCAGAACCCTGGGACAGGGCACGGGGGAGCAGTACTTC	CASRTLGQGTGEQYF
few	TRBV5-1	TRBJ2-3	.	TGCGCCAGCAGCCCCTCGACAGATTTCACAGATACGCAGTATTTT	CASSPSTDFTDTQYF
few	TRBV7-2	TRBJ2-6	.	TGTGCCAGCAGACGGCGACCACTCTCTGGGGCCAACGTCCTGACTTTC	CASRRRPLSGANVLTF